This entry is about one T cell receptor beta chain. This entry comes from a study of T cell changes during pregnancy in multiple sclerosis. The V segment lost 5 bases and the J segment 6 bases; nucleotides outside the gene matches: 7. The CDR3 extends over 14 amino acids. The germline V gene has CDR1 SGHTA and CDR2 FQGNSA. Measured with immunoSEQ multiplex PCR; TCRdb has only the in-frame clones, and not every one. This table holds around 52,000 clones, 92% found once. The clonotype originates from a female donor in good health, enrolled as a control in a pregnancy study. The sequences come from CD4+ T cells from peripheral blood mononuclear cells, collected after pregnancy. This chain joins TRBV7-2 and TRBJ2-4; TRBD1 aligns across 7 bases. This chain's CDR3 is CASSPDRDRNIQYF. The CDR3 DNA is TGTGCCAGCAGCCCAGACAGGGACAGAAACATTCAGTACTTC.